The clone carrying this T cell receptor beta chain has a count of ten or more. This CDR3 comprises 15 residues. Germline CDR1 reads SGHRS; CDR2 reads YFSETQ. V lost 1 base, J lost 0 bases, and 8 bases lay in between. Individual cDNA molecules carried attached unique molecular identifiers. TCRdb fed the 5' RACE reads into MiXCR, producing one record per CDR3 protein. The repertoire includes about 25,000 distinct CDR3 sequences, 5.5% of them detected once, and under 2.5% sits in the top ten. The sample is drawn from a study of early T cells in non-severe SARS-CoV-2 infection. The sequenced sample was whole blood. The sequence was obtained from an adult who was a healthcare worker with PCR-confirmed SARS-CoV-2 infection or an uninfected control (not recorded which). The V and J genes are TRBV5-1 and TRBJ2-1; D uncertain. The CDR3 DNA is TGCGCCAGCAGCTTGTCAGTAAGCTCCTACAATGAGCAGTTCTTC. As protein: CASSLSVSSYNEQFF.